These 8 T cell receptor beta chains came from one sample sequenced in a study of T cells in Graves' hyperthyroidism and ophthalmopathy. TCR beta CDR3 regions were amplified from RNA transcripts. Researchers ran a first-round RT-PCR on the TCR CDR3 using the HTBI primer set. One entry per CDR3 protein results from TCRdb running MiXCR on the multiplex PCR reads. This sample yields under 700,000 distinct CDR3 sequences, of which under 60% are seen a single time; nearly 8.5% belongs to the top ten. Sequenced material: peripheral blood or thyroid tissue (not recorded which). All receptors come from a woman under 30 with Graves' hyperthyroidism.

This clonotype showed up just a few times. CDR3 sequence: CASSLARQGPNYGYTF. Here the CDR3 DNA reads TGTGCCAGCAGCTTAGCGCGCCAGGGGCCTAACTATGGCTACACCTTC. V usage is TRBV7-9 and J usage is TRBJ1-2; possible D gene TRBD1, 6 bases. Germline CDR1 and CDR2: SEHNR and FQNEAQ (reference sequence). The CDR3 contains 16 residues. Trimming removed 0 bases from V and 0 bases from J, with 11 bases in between.

Worth noting for this clonotype: At one end the junction does not follow the germline gene, possibly because of a read error. This sequence joins TRBV10-3 and TRBJ1-4; D may be TRBD1 (5 bases). Germline assignment: CDR1 ENHRY and CDR2 SYGVKD. CDR3 length: 14 amino acids. CDR3 loop: CATSGGIPNEKLFF. CDR3 coding DNA: TGTGCCACCAGTGGGGGGATACCTAATGAAAAACTGTTTTTT.

This clonotype has at least ten counts. The CDR3 DNA follows: TGTGCCATCAGTGGGGTTAGCGGGAGCGTGGGCGAGCAGTACTTC. Translation gives CAISGVSGSVGEQYF. V usage is TRBV10-3 and J usage is TRBJ2-7; 9 bases match TRBD2. J was trimmed by 6 bases and V by 4 bases; bases with no gene match: 10. Germline V lookup: CDR1 ENHRY, CDR2 SYGVKD. The CDR3 loop spans 15 amino acids.

Worth noting for this clonotype: Because the CDR3 is missing its conserved closing phenylalanine or tryptophan, this is likely a read error. The rearrangement joins TRBV6-1 to TRBJ2-7; 9 bases match TRBD1. Germline V gives CDR1 MNHNS, CDR2 SASEGT. The junction had 7 bases not matched to a gene; V was cut back by 4 bases and J by 6 bases. The CDR3 contains 14 residues. The DNA of the CDR3 is TGTGCCAGCAGTGTCGCACAGGGGGCGGGCGAGCAGTACTCC. Translation: CASSVAQGAGEQYS.

A single count supports this clonotype. The chain combines TRBV7-6 with TRBJ2-7, with 12 nucleotides matching TRBD2. Trimming at V came to 3 bases and at J to 2 bases, leaving 17 bases not matched to a gene. Germline V gives CDR1 SGHVS, CDR2 FNYEAQ. The CDR3 contains 20 residues. DNA of the CDR3: TGTGCCAGCAGCTTGAACTATCGGACTAGCGGGATTTCACCCACCTACGAGCAGTACTTC. The encoded protein is CASSLNYRTSGISPTYEQYF.

The genes are TRBV11-2 and TRBJ1-2, with D perhaps matching TRBD1 (5 bases). The CDR3 is 12 amino acids. V lost 7 bases to trimming and J lost 8 bases, with 14 bases between them. The germline V gene encodes CDR1 SGHAT and CDR2 FQNNGV. The CDR3 nucleotides are TGTGCCAGCACGTTAGGGGCAGGCGGCTACACCTTC. Protein product: CASTLGAGGYTF.

This clonotype has at least ten counts. This rearrangement joins TRBV7-9 to TRBJ1-4; D is uncertain. This CDR3 region has 14 residues. The germline V gene has CDR1 SEHNR and CDR2 FQNEAQ (reference sequence). The germline V and J ends were trimmed by 3 bases and 9 bases, with 14 bases remaining between them. The CDR3 loop is CASSLEDMSKKLFF. In nucleotides, the CDR3 is TGTGCCAGCAGCTTGGAAGACATGAGTAAAAAACTGTTTTTT.

The rearrangement links TRBV2 to TRBJ2-5; TRBD1 agrees at 8 bases. CDR1 is SNHLY and CDR2 is FYNNEI in the germline V gene. The CDR3 spans 12 residues. The V gene end was trimmed by 6 bases and the J gene end by 5 bases; junction bases not matched to a gene: 2. CDR3 nucleotide sequence: TGTGCCAGCAGGACAGGGGCGGAGACCCAGTACTTC. Protein product: CASRTGAETQYF. Combining the CDR3 with reference TRBV2 and TRBJ2-5 gives the whole variable domain EPEVTQTPSHQVTQMGQEVILRCVPISNHLYFYWYRQILGQKVEFLVSFYNNEISEKSEIFDDQFSVERPDGSNFTLKIRSTKLEDSAMYFCASRTGAETQYFGPGTRLLVL.